The sequence of this T cell receptor (beta chain) was determined in a study of cytomegalovirus exposure and HLA in healthy donors. Study-level information: The Caucasian-associated ancestry cluster held over 65% of a few hundred genotyped donors. General study points: In a later analysis, specific HLA alleles were associated with about 18,000 TCR beta sequences at a 0.05 false discovery rate.

As regards this clone: Its specificity is unknown.

Healthy bone marrow donors formed the donor group. Both 60 Vbeta primers and 13 Jbeta primers went into the PCR. Produced via immunoSEQ multiplex PCR; TCRdb's table is partial and in-frame only. The sample lists around 86,000 clones; 60% to 80% were seen once. The CDR3 contains 15 residues. Per the germline V gene, CDR1 is SEHNR and CDR2 is FQNEAQ (reference sequence). V was pared by 5 bases and J by 7 bases, with 13 bases of the junction left unmatched. The chain uses TRBV7-9 and TRBJ2-7; 8 nucleotides agree with TRBD1. The source of this sequence is a female donor in good health and CMV-seronegative. Input material: PBMCs. CDR3 loop: CASSPPTGVLREQYF. The CDR3 DNA reads as TGTGCCAGCAGCCCGCCGACAGGGGTCCTACGGGAGCAGTACTTC.